The 11 T cell receptor beta chains reported below all come from one sample, sequenced in a study of beta chain features in type 1 diabetes. Findings and caveats of the study: Moderately but significantly shorter TCRB CDR3s were found in Type 1 diabetes patients in all four CD4+ subsets.

Their specific antigens are unknown. TCRB transcripts that were expressed got sequenced, as all of the isolated RNA had been reverse transcribed. Only in-frame clones appear in the TCRdb table, and some are missing; sequencing was by immunoSEQ multiplex PCR. The profile shows 500,000 to 850,000 clones, over 12% of them singletons. The sample consisted of naive CD4+ T cells from blood. Source of these receptors: a man aged 18 to 35 with type 1 diabetes.

This clone was observed a few times. V is TRBV9 and J is TRBJ2-3, with 12 bases matching TRBD2. Germline V gene data show CDR1 as SGDLS and CDR2 as YYNGEE. The junction had 3 bases not matched to a gene; V was cut back by 3 bases and J by 4 bases. This CDR3 is 15 amino acids long. The CDR3 loop is CASSGTSGVADTQYF. In DNA, the CDR3 is TGTGCCAGCAGCGGGACTAGCGGGGTAGCAGATACGCAGTATTTT.

The chain uses TRBV30 and TRBJ1-5; TRBD1 is a possible D gene (6 bases). The CDR3 covers 15 residues. Germline CDR1 is GTSNPN and CDR2 is SVGIG (reference sequence). The V gene lost 0 bases and the J gene lost 3 bases, with 12 bases spanning the gap. The CDR3 DNA sequence: TGTGCCTGGAGTGTCGGACAGTTAAACAATCAGCCCCAGCATTTT. It is translated as CAWSVGQLNNQPQHF.

The V gene is TRBV5-1, the J gene TRBJ2-1; tentatively, D is TRBD2 (7 bases). CDR3 length equals 16 residues. CDR1 is SGHRS, CDR2 YFSETQ, per germline. V was pared by 4 bases and J by 6 bases, with 20 bases between. The CDR3 DNA sequence: TGCGCCAGCAGCCCCCTCGCCGGGGGGCTGGGCAATGAGCAGTTCTTC. This translates into CASSPLAGGLGNEQFF.

This chain links TRBV19 with TRBJ2-3; D is undetermined. CDR1 is LNHDA and CDR2 is SQIVND in the germline V gene (reference sequence). The V end was cut by 4 bases, the J end by 4 bases, with 9 bases between. The CDR3 length is 13 residues. CDR3 sequence reads: CASSSLGADTQYF. The CDR3 region has the DNA TGTGCCAGTAGTAGCCTGGGCGCAGATACGCAGTATTTT.

A few counts support this clone. The V gene is TRBV6-5, the J gene TRBJ2-7; possibly TRBD1 for D (5 bases). This CDR3 comprises 11 residues. Trimming took 7 bases from V and 6 from J, leaving 10 bases between them. CDR1 is MNHEY, CDR2 SVGAGI, per germline. CDR3 region: CASKTVFEQYF. The CDR3 region has the DNA TGTGCCAGCAAGACAGTCTTCGAGCAGTACTTC.

Notes on this clone: Other DNA sequences of this sample code for an identical CDR3. The rearrangement links TRBV7-9 to TRBJ1-5; TRBD1 is a possible D gene (6 bases). Trimming removed 2 bases at V and 2 bases at J, with 7 bases between. Germline-derived CDR1 and CDR2 are SEHNR and FQNEAQ (reference sequence). The CDR3 is 14 amino acids. CDR3 sequence reads: CASSLSGGNQPQHF. The CDR3 DNA sequence: TGTGCCAGCAGCTTATCAGGGGGCAATCAGCCCCAGCATTTT.

The chain carries TRBV5-1 and TRBJ2-2; 9 bases align to TRBD1. There are 16 residues in the CDR3. Germline CDR1 SGHRS, CDR2 YFSETQ. Trimming took 0 bases from V and 3 from J; bases not matched to a gene: 3. The CDR3 coding sequence is TGCGCCAGCAGCTTGGGGGACAGGGCGGACACCGGGGAGCTGTTTTTT. Protein product: CASSLGDRADTGELFF.

This clone was picked up a small number of times. The chain is built from TRBV7-6 and TRBJ2-5; unclear D gene. Deletions cut 3 bases from V and 1 base from J, with 12 bases between. Germline-derived CDR1 and CDR2 are SGHVS and FNYEAQ. The CDR3 totals 15 residues. This chain's CDR3 is CASSLAAVLQETQYF. CDR3 DNA: TGTGCCAGCAGCTTGGCGGCCGTCCTCCAAGAGACCCAGTACTTC.

J is TRBJ2-5 and V is TRBV5-4, with a weak D call TRBD2 (6 bases). CDR3 length: 14 residues. V was trimmed by 4 bases and J by 3 bases, leaving 13 bases between them. CDR1 SGHNT and CDR2 YYREEE come from the germline V gene (reference sequence). CDR3 protein: CASSKPGAEETQYF. Here the CDR3 DNA reads TGTGCCAGCAGCAAACCGGGAGCCGAAGAGACCCAGTACTTC.

This clone was observed a handful of times. This chain joins TRBV7-9 and TRBJ2-1; D is possibly TRBD2 (6 bases). There are 14 residues in the CDR3. The V end lost 1 base, the J end lost 6 bases, and 10 bases lay between the germline ends. Germline V gene lookup returns CDR1 SEHNR and CDR2 FQNEAQ (reference sequence). The CDR3 DNA is TGTGCCAGCAGCTTAGGAGCGGGTAGCAATGAGCAGTTCTTC. Protein product: CASSLGAGSNEQFF.

The table lists this clone with a few counts. The chain has TRBV15 and TRBJ2-5; TRBD1 matches at 10 bases. Germline assignment: CDR1 LNHNV and CDR2 YYDKDF (reference sequence). The CDR3 runs to 18 residues. After removal of 3 bases from V and 5 bases from J, the junction contained 15 bases not matched to a gene. The CDR3 here is CATSSTQRGQGTGETQYF. As DNA, the CDR3 is TGTGCCACCAGCAGCACTCAGCGGGGACAGGGGACGGGGGAGACCCAGTACTTC.